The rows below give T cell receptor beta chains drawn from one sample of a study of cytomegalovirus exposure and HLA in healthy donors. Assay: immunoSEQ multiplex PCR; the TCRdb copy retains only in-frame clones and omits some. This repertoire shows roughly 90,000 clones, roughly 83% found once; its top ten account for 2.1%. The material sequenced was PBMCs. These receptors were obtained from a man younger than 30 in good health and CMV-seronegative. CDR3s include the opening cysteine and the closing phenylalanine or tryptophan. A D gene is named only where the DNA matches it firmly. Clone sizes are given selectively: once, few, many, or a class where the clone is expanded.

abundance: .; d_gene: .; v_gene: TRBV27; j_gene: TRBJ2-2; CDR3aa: CATSRFQGMKNTGELFF; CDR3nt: TGTGCTACCAGCAGGTTTCAGGGAATGAAGAACACCGGGGAGCTGTTTTTT
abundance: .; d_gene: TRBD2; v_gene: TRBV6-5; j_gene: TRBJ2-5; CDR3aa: CASSYSNVRGGTQYF; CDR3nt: TGTGCCAGCAGTTACTCGAACGTACGCGGGGGGACCCAGTACTTC
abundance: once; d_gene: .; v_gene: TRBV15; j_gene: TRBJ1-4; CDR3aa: CATSQDRREKLFF; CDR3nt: TGTGCCACCAGCCAAGACAGAAGGGAAAAACTGTTTTTT
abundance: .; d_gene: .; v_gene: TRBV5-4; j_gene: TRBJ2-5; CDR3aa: CASSLVEGIGETQYF; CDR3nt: TGTGCCAGCAGCTTGGTGGAGGGGATCGGAGAGACCCAGTACTTC
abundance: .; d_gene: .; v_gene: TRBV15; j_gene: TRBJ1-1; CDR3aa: CATSQAREAFF; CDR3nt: TGTGCCACCAGCCAAGCGCGTGAAGCTTTCTTT
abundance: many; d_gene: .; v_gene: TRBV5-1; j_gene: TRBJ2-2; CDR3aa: CASSQSTGNTGELFF; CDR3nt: TGCGCCAGCAGCCAAAGTACTGGGAACACCGGGGAGCTGTTTTTT
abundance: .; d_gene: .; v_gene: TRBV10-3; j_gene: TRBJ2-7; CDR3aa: CAISGRGGDYEQYF; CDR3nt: TGTGCCATCAGTGGTAGGGGGGGGGACTACGAGCAGTACTTC
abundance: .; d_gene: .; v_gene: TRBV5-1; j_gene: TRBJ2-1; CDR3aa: CASSLGRTYNEQFF; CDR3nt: TGCGCCAGCAGCTTGGGGAGAACCTACAATGAGCAGTTCTTC
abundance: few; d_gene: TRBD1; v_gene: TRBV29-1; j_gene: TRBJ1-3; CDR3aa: CSVDDTGGAGNTIYF; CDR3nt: TGCAGCGTTGATGATACAGGGGGTGCTGGAAACACCATATATTTT
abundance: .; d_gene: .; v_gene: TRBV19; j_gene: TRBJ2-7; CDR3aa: CASSIPGRMEIPAYEQYF; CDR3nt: TGTGCCAGTAGTATTCCGGGTCGCATGGAGATCCCCGCCTACGAGCAGTACTTC
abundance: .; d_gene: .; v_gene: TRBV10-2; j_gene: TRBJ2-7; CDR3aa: CASRITSNEQYF; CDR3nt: TGCGCCAGCAGGATTACTAGTAACGAGCAGTACTTC
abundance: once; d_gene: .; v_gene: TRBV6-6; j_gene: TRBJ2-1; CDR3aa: CASSPADYPYNEQFF; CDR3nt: TGTGCCAGCAGTCCCGCGGATTACCCCTACAATGAGCAGTTCTTC
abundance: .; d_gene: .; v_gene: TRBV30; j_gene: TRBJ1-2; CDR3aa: CAWSVLGVNYGYTF; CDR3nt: TGTGCCTGGAGTGTACTCGGGGTTAACTATGGCTACACCTTC
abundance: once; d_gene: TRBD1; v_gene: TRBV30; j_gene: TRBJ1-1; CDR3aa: CAWRRDRTGNTEAFF; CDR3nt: TGTGCCTGGAGGAGGGACCGGACAGGGAACACTGAAGCTTTCTTT
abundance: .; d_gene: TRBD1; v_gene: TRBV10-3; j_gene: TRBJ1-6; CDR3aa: CAISEETGGTPLHF; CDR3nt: TGTGCCATCAGTGAGGAGACAGGGGGTACACCCCTCCACTTT
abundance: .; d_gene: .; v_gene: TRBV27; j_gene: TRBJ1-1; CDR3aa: CASSLREQGRGEAFF; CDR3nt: TGTGCCAGCAGTTTACGGGAACAGGGTAGGGGTGAAGCTTTCTTT
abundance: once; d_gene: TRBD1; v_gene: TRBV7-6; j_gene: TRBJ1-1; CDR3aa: CASSLGTGGFTEAFF; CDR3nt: TGTGCCAGCAGCTTAGGGACAGGGGGCTTCACTGAAGCTTTCTTT
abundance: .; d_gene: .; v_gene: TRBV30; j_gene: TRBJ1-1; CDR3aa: CAWSGTSRGEAFF; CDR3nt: TGTGCCTGGAGTGGGACAAGCAGGGGTGAAGCTTTCTTT
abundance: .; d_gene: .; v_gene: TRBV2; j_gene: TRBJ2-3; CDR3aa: CASNFYRGTDTQYF; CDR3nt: TGTGCCAGCAACTTCTACAGGGGCACAGATACGCAGTATTTT
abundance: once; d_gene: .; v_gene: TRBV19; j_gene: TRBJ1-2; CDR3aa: CASSNINRVDYGYTF; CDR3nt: TGTGCCAGTAGTAACATCAACAGGGTGGACTATGGCTACACCTTC
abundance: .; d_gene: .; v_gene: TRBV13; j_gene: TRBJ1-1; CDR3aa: CASSATTLKAFF; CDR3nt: TGTGCCAGCAGCGCGACAACCCTCAAAGCTTTCTTT
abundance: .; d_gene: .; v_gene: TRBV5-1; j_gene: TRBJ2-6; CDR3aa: CASSYYHGTNSGANVLTF; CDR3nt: TGCGCCAGCAGCTACTACCATGGTACTAACTCTGGGGCCAACGTCCTGACTTTC
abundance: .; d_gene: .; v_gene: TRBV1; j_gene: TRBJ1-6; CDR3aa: CTSSRVNGSPLHF; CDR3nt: TGCACCAGCAGCCGAGTTAATGGGAGCCCCCTCCACTTT
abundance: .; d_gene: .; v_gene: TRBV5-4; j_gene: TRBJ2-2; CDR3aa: CASSASWGSGELFF; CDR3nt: TGTGCCAGCAGCGCCTCTTGGGGCTCCGGGGAGCTGTTTTTT
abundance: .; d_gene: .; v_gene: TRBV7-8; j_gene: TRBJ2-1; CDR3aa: CASSLAEYYNEQFF; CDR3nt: TGTGCCAGCAGCTTAGCTGAGTACTACAATGAGCAGTTCTTC
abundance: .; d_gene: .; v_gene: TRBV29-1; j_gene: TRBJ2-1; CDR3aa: CSVEDAGRGVNEQFF; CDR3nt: TGCAGCGTTGAAGATGCCGGCAGGGGGGTGAATGAGCAGTTCTTC
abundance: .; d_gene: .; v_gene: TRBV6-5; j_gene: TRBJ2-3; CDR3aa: CASSYSNLQYF; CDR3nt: TGTGCCAGCAGTTATTCTAACCTGCAGTATTTT
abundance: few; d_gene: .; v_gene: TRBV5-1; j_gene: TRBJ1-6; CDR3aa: CASSFQGRDSPLHF; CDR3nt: TGCGCCAGCAGCTTCCAGGGTAGGGATTCACCCCTCCACTTT
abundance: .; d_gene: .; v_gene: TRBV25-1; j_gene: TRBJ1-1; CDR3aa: CASSGRTPGEAFF; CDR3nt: TGTGCCAGCAGCGGACGAACCCCGGGGGAGGCTTTCTTT
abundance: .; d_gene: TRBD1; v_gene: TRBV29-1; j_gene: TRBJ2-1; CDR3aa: CSVAGTGGQYNEQFF; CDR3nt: TGCAGCGTCGCCGGGACAGGGGGACAATACAATGAGCAGTTCTTC
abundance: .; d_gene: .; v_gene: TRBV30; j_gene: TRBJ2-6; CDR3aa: CAWSLSGLRSGANVLTF; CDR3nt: TGTGCCTGGAGTCTCTCGGGACTTCGCTCTGGGGCCAACGTCCTGACTTTC
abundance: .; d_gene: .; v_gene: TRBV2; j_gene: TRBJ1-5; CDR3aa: CASRVYTGINQPQHF; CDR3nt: TGTGCCAGCAGGGTATATACAGGGATAAATCAGCCCCAGCATTTT
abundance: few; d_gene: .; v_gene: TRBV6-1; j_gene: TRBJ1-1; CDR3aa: CASSEWPNTEAFF; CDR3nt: TGTGCCAGCAGTGAATGGCCCAACACTGAAGCTTTCTTT
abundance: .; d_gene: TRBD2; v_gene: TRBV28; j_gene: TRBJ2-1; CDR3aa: CASSRSGARSYNEQFF; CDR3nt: TGTGCCAGCAGTCGTAGCGGGGCTCGCTCCTACAATGAGCAGTTCTTC
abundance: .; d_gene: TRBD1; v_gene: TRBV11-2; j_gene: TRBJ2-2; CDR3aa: CASSLLRTGAGTGELFF; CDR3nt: TGTGCCAGCAGCTTACTAAGGACAGGGGCAGGGACCGGGGAGCTGTTTTTT
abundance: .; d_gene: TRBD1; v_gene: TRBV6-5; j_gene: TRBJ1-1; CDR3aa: CASSPGTGITEAFF; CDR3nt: TGTGCCAGCAGTCCCGGGACAGGGATTACTGAAGCTTTCTTT
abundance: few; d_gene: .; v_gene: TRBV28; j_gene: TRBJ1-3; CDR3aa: CASSATDSGNTIYF; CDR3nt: TGTGCCAGCAGTGCTACAGACTCTGGAAACACCATATATTTT
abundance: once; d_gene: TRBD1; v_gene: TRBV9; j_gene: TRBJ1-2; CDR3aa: CASSPGGTVYGYTF; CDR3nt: TGTGCCAGCAGCCCGGGGGGGACAGTCTATGGCTACACCTTC
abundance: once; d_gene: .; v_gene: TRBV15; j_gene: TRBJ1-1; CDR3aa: CATSFSRVNTEAFF; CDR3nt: TGTGCCACCAGCTTCTCCAGGGTGAACACTGAAGCTTTCTTT
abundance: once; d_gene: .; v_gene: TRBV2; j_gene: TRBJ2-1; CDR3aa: CASRGGLAYNEQFF; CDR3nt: TGTGCCAGCAGGGGGGGACTGGCCTACAATGAGCAGTTCTTC
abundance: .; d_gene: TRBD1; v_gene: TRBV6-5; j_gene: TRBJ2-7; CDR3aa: CASSYDRADYEQYF; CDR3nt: TGTGCCAGCAGTTACGACAGGGCCGACTACGAGCAGTACTTC
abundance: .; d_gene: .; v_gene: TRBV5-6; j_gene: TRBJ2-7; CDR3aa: CASSSEPAALTYEQYF; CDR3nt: TGTGCCAGCAGCTCCGAGCCCGCGGCCTTAACCTACGAGCAGTACTTC
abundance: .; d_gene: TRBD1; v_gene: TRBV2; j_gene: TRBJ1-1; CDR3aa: CASSEMGQGAEAFF; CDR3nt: TGTGCCAGCAGTGAAATGGGACAGGGGGCGGAAGCTTTCTTT
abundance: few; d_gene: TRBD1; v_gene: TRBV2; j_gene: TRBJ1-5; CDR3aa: CASSGQGGGNQPQHF; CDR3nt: TGTGCCAGCAGTGGACAGGGTGGTGGCAATCAGCCCCAGCATTTT
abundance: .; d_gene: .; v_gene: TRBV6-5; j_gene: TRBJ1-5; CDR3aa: CASRSLGGRNQPQHF; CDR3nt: TGTGCCAGCAGGTCACTAGGGGGAAGGAATCAGCCCCAGCATTTT
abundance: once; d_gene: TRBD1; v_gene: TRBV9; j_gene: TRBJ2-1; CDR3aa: CASTRDSTYNEQFF; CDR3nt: TGTGCCAGCACCCGGGACAGTACCTACAATGAGCAGTTCTTC
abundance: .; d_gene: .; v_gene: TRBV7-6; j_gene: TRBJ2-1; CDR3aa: CASSRKRGDEQFF; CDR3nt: TGTGCCAGCAGCCGGAAACGGGGTGATGAGCAGTTCTTC
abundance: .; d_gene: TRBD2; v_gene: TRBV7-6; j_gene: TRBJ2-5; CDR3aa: CASSLNLRGGVETQYF; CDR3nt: TGTGCCAGCAGCTTGAACTTGCGGGGAGGGGTAGAGACCCAGTACTTC
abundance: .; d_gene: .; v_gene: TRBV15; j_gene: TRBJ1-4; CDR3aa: CATSGEGATNEKLFF; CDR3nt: TGTGCCACCAGCGGCGAAGGGGCAACTAATGAAAAACTGTTTTTT
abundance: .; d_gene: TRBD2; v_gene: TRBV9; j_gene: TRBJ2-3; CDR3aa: CASSVQAGTSFDTQYF; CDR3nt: TGTGCCAGCAGCGTTCAAGCGGGGACGAGTTTTGATACGCAGTATTTT
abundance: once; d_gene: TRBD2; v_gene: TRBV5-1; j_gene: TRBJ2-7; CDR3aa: CASSFRLAVEYEQYF; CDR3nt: TGCGCCAGCAGCTTTCGACTAGCGGTCGAATACGAGCAGTACTTC
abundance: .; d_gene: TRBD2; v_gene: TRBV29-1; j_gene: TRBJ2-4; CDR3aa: CSVVGRNIQYF; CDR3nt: TGCAGCGTTGTCGGGAGGAACATTCAGTACTTC
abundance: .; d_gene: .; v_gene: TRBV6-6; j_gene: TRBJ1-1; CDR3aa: CASSSTMAEAFF; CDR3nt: TGTGCCAGCAGTTCAACTATGGCTGAAGCTTTCTTT